The clone carrying this T cell receptor (beta chain) appeared a single time. Its specificity is not known. This CDR3 is also generated by other DNA sequences in the sample. The data were produced by immunoSEQ multiplex PCR, yet TCRdb's version contains in-frame clones alone and is incomplete. Among 250,000 to 350,000 clones listed, roughly 87% were seen once. The germline V and J ends were trimmed by 6 bases and 0 bases, with 3 bases remaining between them. The CDR3 is 12 residues long. CDR1 and CDR2 (germline): MDHEN, SYDVKM. This record belongs to a study of cytomegalovirus exposure and HLA in healthy donors. Study-level results: There were a few CMV-associated chains whose specificity for CMV antigens was confirmed in vitro. Reports credit the classifier with highly specific, highly sensitive diagnosis of cytomegalovirus status.

V and J are TRBV28 and TRBJ2-1; the D is unclear. The sequenced material came from PBMCs. This clonotype was obtained from a woman aged 30 to 39 in good health and CMV-seropositive. CDR3 DNA: TGTGCCAGCAGCCTCTCCTACAATGAGCAGTTCTTC. Protein: CASSLSYNEQFF.